Included here is one T cell receptor (beta chain) sequence, with context. Its matching antigen is unknown. Sequenced with the Oncomine TCR Beta short-read assay was DNA taken from cultured CD4+ T cells. Extraction of genomic DNA was performed on cultured CD4+ T cells. Via MiXCR, TCRdb re-called the PCR reads, giving one row per CDR3 protein. Of about 10,000 distinct CDR3 sequences in the sample, just under 35% are singletons; the top ten hold 15% to 17%. The V end lost 5 bases, the J end lost 0 bases, and 9 bases lay between the germline ends. Germline assignment: CDR1 MNHNS and CDR2 SASEGT. The CDR3 has 14 amino acids. The record originates from a study of vaccination and CD4 T cells after COVID-19. Study-level information: The cells in question were stimulated using overlapping spike peptides derived from SARS-CoV-2, HCoV-NL63, HCoV-OC43 and HCoV-229E. Study results and caveats: Clonotypes reactive to SARS-CoV-2 had a median that went up from about 22 to 38, but not significantly.

The treatment here: roughly ten-day PBMC culture with coronavirus spike peptide pools or control peptides (ViraFEST assay). Those CD4+ T cells from the unexposed donor predate the COVID-19 pandemic (2011-2018). ViraFEST stimulated the growth of antigen-specific T cells using peptide pools and subsequently profiled their TCRs by sequencing. Probes of unexposed-donor CD4+ T cells used SARS-CoV-2 S/N and four cold-coronavirus spikes (cells permitting). Sequences were obtained from CD4+ T cells from blood, cultured in vitro. This rearrangement joins TRBV6-1 to TRBJ2-3; TRBD2 might be the D (6 bases). The receptor's source is a human donor in good health. In DNA, the CDR3 is TGTGCCAGCAGTCCGCTAGCGAGCACAGATACGCAGTATTTT. Its protein product is CASSPLASTDTQYF.